What follows are 32 T cell receptor beta chains derived from one specimen sequenced in a study of T cells after yellow fever vaccination. TCRdb reprocessed the 5' RACE reads via MiXCR and lists one record per CDR3 protein. The sample shows about 300,000 distinct CDR3 sequences, 7.5% to 9.5% of them seen only once. Sequenced here: CD4+ T cells sorted from PBMCs, sampled 5 days after the yellow fever booster vaccination. The receptors were gathered from a man younger than 30 who received the YFV17D yellow fever vaccine.

This clonotype was picked up a small number of times. The V gene is TRBV15, the J gene TRBJ2-1; the match to TRBD2 covers 8 bases. Germline CDR1 LNHNV, CDR2 YYDKDF (reference sequence). This CDR3 region has 19 residues. The V segment lost 1 base and the J segment 0 bases; nucleotides outside the gene matches: 11. CDR3 sequence: CATSRVFGGGKSSYNEQFF. CDR3 DNA sequence: TGTGCCACCAGCAGAGTGTTCGGCGGGGGGAAGAGCTCCTACAATGAGCAGTTCTTC. The whole variable domain, filled in from reference TRBV15 and TRBJ2-1, reads DAMVIQNPRYQVTQFGKPVTLSCSQTLNHNVMYWYQQKSSQAPKLLFHYYDKDFNNEADTPDNFQSRRPNTSFCFLDIRSPGLGDTAMYLCATSRVFGGGKSSYNEQFFGPGTRLTVL.

The sample holds a few counts of this clonotype. V and J are TRBV20-1 and TRBJ2-5; possibly TRBD1 for D (6 bases). The CDR3 spans 13 residues. V lost 3 bases and J 3 bases, leaving 11 bases between the germline ends. Per the germline V gene, CDR1 is DFQATT and CDR2 is SNEGSKA (reference sequence). In nucleotides, the CDR3 is TGCAGTGCTAGGGACAGTAACAAAGAGACCCAGTACTTC. Translated: CSARDSNKETQYF.

This chain connects TRBV12-3 or TRBV12-4 to TRBJ2-1; 9 positions match TRBD1. CDR3 length: 15 residues. J gave up 5 bases and V 4 bases, and 6 bases lay outside the gene matches. This CDR3 is CASSSLGQGHNEQFF. CDR3 DNA: TGTGCCAGCAGTTCACTGGGACAGGGACACAATGAGCAGTTCTTC.

The CDR3 DNA reads as TGTGCCGTGGGCAGCTACGCATCTAACTATGGCTACACCTTC. As protein: CAVGSYASNYGYTF. This chain links TRBV28 with TRBJ1-2; D is ambiguous. CDR1 is MDHEN, CDR2 SYDVKM, per germline. The CDR3 totals 14 residues. The V end was cut by 11 bases, the J end by 0 bases, with 16 bases between.

The chain links TRBV12-3 or TRBV12-4 to TRBJ2-7, with a possible D match to TRBD2 (6 bases). Trimming took off 6 bases at V and 4 bases at J, with 19 bases between the two ends. This CDR3 region has 15 residues. The chain's CDR3 is CASSPNPGLRYEQYF. The DNA of the CDR3 is TGTGCCAGCAGCCCTAATCCGGGACTTAGATACGAGCAGTACTTC.

The rearrangement uses TRBV18 and TRBJ1-6, with 8 bases identical to TRBD1. V gave up 2 bases and J gave up 7 bases; unmatched junction bases: 4. This CDR3 region has 15 residues. CDR1 and CDR2 (germline): KGHSH, LQKENI. The CDR3 DNA follows: TGTGCCAGCTCACCAGGGGGACAGGAAAATTCACCCCTCCACTTT. Residues: CASSPGGQENSPLHF.

The chain links TRBV7-2 to TRBJ1-2, with D possibly being TRBD1 (6 bases). Germline assignment: CDR1 SGHTA and CDR2 FQGNSA. This CDR3 comprises 14 residues. Trimming took off 3 bases at V and 8 bases at J, with 16 bases between the two ends. The DNA for the CDR3 is TGTGCCAGCAGCTTTTACAGGGAAGGAGGCGGCTACACCTTC. Translated, it gives CASSFYREGGGYTF.

The chain joins TRBV11-2 to TRBJ2-3; D is uncertain. Trimming pared 5 bases from V and 0 bases from J, leaving 12 bases between. The CDR3 length is 15 residues. CDR1 and CDR2 (germline): SGHAT, FQNNGV. CDR3 region: CASSPTGPSTDTQYF. CDR3 sequence (DNA): TGTGCCAGCAGCCCAACGGGTCCTAGCACAGATACGCAGTATTTT. The full variable domain, its missing parts supplied by reference TRBV11-2 and TRBJ2-3, is EAGVAQSPRYKIIEKRQSVAFWCNPISGHATLYWYQQILGQGPKLLIQFQNNGVVDDSQLPKDRFSAERLKGVDSTLKIQPAKLEDSAVYLCASSPTGPSTDTQYFGPGTRLTVL.

The genes are TRBV29-1 and TRBJ2-3; a possible D gene is TRBD1 (6 bases). The CDR3 extends over 14 amino acids. The V gene's germline CDR1 is SQVTM and CDR2 ANQGSEA. Trimming removed 6 bases from V and 2 bases from J, with 15 bases in between. CDR3 in amino acids: CSVADRPFTDTQYF. CDR3 in DNA: TGCAGCGTCGCAGACAGGCCCTTCACAGATACGCAGTATTTT.

The chain recombines TRBV7-2 with TRBJ2-3; 7 nucleotides match TRBD2. The CDR3 extends over 14 amino acids. CDR1 is SGHTA, CDR2 FQGNSA, per germline. Unmatched junction bases numbered 13, after V lost 10 bases and J lost 6 bases. CDR3 amino acids: CATCQVAGRDTQYF. CDR3 sequence (DNA): TGTGCCACCTGCCAGGTAGCGGGTAGGGATACGCAGTATTTT.

V usage is TRBV20-1 and J usage is TRBJ2-7; 7 bases map to TRBD1. The CDR3 covers 12 residues. The J segment lost 3 bases and the V segment lost 6 bases, leaving 5 bases of the junction unmatched. Germline V gives CDR1 DFQATT, CDR2 SNEGSKA (reference sequence). CDR3 protein: CSARRDSYEQYF. The CDR3 DNA sequence: TGCAGTGCCCGCCGGGACAGCTACGAGCAGTACTTC.

This clonotype was observed a handful of times. The chain couples TRBV6-2 or TRBV6-3 to TRBJ2-7; D possibly corresponds to TRBD1 (6 bases). Germline V gives CDR1 MNHEY, CDR2 SVGEGT. Trimming cost V 7 bases and J 3 bases, with 10 bases left between them. The CDR3 has 12 residues. Here the CDR3 DNA reads TGTGCCAGCAAGGACAGCAACTACGAGCAGTACGTC. Protein product: CASKDSNYEQYV.

This chain links TRBV2 with TRBJ2-7; D unclear. V dropped 0 bases and J dropped 2 bases, with 8 bases sitting between them. The length of the CDR3 is 14 residues. CDR1 is SNHLY, CDR2 FYNNEI, per germline. CDR3 in amino acids: CASSEARATYEQYF. For the CDR3, the DNA is TGTGCCAGCAGTGAAGCAAGGGCGACCTACGAGCAGTACTTC.

The gene calls are TRBV3-1 and TRBJ2-3; possible D gene TRBD2, 5 bases. The CDR3 spans 14 residues. The V gene lost 1 base and the J gene lost 1 base, with 6 bases spanning the gap. CDR1 and CDR2 from the germline V gene are LGHDT and YNNKEL (reference sequence). CDR3 DNA: TGTGCCAGCAGCCAAGGGGGAGGCACAGATACGCAGTATTTT. Amino acids: CASSQGGGTDTQYF.

The gene calls are TRBV10-3 and TRBJ1-1; D gene ambiguous. There are 14 residues in the CDR3. The germline gives CDR1 ENHRY, CDR2 SYGVKD. Trimming cost V 4 bases and J 3 bases, with 12 bases left between them. This chain's CDR3 is CAISGADRDTEAFF. CDR3 in DNA: TGTGCCATCAGTGGGGCAGACCGGGACACTGAAGCTTTCTTT.

This clonotype came up many times. The chain links TRBV7-6 to TRBJ2-5; 7 bases fit TRBD1. Germline CDR1 is SGHVS and CDR2 is FNYEAQ. V shed 0 bases and J 7 bases; nucleotides not matched to a gene: 8. The CDR3 is 15 residues long. The CDR3 DNA reads TGTGCCAGCAGCTTAGCGAGAGGGGGCGCGGGGACCCAGTACTTC. It encodes CASSLARGGAGTQYF.

The CDR3: CASSRRTGGTDTQYF. Written as DNA, the CDR3 is TGTGCCAGCTCACGACGGACAGGGGGCACAGATACGCAGTATTTT. This rearrangement joins TRBV18 to TRBJ2-3; the match to TRBD1 covers 9 bases. Germline values: CDR1 KGHSH, CDR2 LQKENI. V lost 4 bases to trimming and J lost 1 base; unmatched junction nucleotides: 3. The CDR3 has 15 residues.

The chain combines TRBV4-3 with TRBJ1-4; D possibly corresponds to TRBD1 (5 bases). The CDR3 extends over 17 amino acids. Between the trimmed V and J ends, which lost 5 bases and 5 bases, there was a span of 21 bases. The germline gives CDR1 LGHNA, CDR2 YSLEER. CDR3: CASSRSTTSGGNEKLFF. CDR3 bases: TGCGCCAGCAGCAGGAGCACGACGAGCGGGGGAAATGAAAAACTGTTTTTT.

This clonotype was seen a handful of times. The rearrangement links TRBV7-2 to TRBJ1-1; D not certain. The CDR3 runs to 15 residues. In germline, CDR1 is SGHTA, CDR2 FQGNSA. Between the trimmed V and J ends, which lost 3 bases and 0 bases, there was a span of 11 bases. Here the CDR3 DNA reads TGTGCCAGCAGCTTGGAACGGATGATGAACACTGAAGCTTTCTTT. The encoded protein is CASSLERMMNTEAFF.

This sequence joins TRBV19 and TRBJ1-2; D possibly corresponds to TRBD1 (5 bases). Trimming shortened V by 5 bases and J by 4 bases, and 14 bases separated the two germline ends. The CDR3 loop spans 14 amino acids. Germline CDR1 LNHDA, CDR2 SQIVND (reference sequence). The CDR3 coding sequence is TGTGCCAGTAGTGTGGAGACAGTCTCCTATGGCTACACCTTC. Protein product: CASSVETVSYGYTF.

This clonotype was recorded at least ten times. This rearrangement joins TRBV20-1 to TRBJ1-3, with TRBD1 as a possible D gene (5 bases). V was trimmed by 6 bases and J by 0 bases, leaving 9 bases between them. Germline V gene lookup returns CDR1 DFQATT and CDR2 SNEGSKA (reference sequence). The CDR3 totals 13 residues. The CDR3 region is CSAQGLSGNTIYF. For the CDR3, the DNA is TGCAGTGCCCAGGGTCTCTCTGGAAACACCATATATTTT.

This clonotype was detected only a few times. The chain recombines TRBV20-1 with TRBJ1-5, with TRBD1 as a possible D gene (6 bases). This CDR3 region has 17 residues. The germline V and J ends were trimmed by 1 base and 0 bases, with 16 bases remaining between them. CDR1 DFQATT and CDR2 SNEGSKA come from the germline V gene (reference sequence). The CDR3 DNA reads TGCAGTGCTAGAGGCGACAGGTCCTTATATAGCAATCAGCCCCAGCATTTT. Its protein is CSARGDRSLYSNQPQHF.

The CDR3 DNA reads as TGCGCCAGCAGCTTGGCCAGAGAAAATTTCCACCTCACAGATACGCAGTATTTT. This codes for CASSLARENFHLTDTQYF. V and J are TRBV5-1 and TRBJ2-3, with D hard to call. The CDR3 loop spans 18 amino acids. The germline V and J ends were trimmed by 0 bases and 2 bases, with 19 bases remaining between them. Germline CDR1 reads SGHRS; CDR2 reads YFSETQ.

This clonotype has more than one count but fewer than ten. The J gene is TRBJ2-2, the V gene TRBV27; D might be TRBD2 (5 bases). V was clipped by 1 base and J by 4 bases, with 13 bases between them. The germline V gene encodes CDR1 MNHEY and CDR2 SMNVEV (reference sequence). The CDR3 consists of 16 residues. Here the CDR3 reads CASSLLEGRGTGELFF. The CDR3 DNA reads as TGTGCCAGCAGTTTATTAGAGGGCCGGGGCACCGGGGAGCTGTTTTTT.

CDR3 nucleotides: TGTGCCAGCAGTGTTCCTAGCGGGGGGGCCCGCACAGATACGCAGTATTTT. Translated, it gives CASSVPSGGARTDTQYF. The gene calls are TRBV25-1 and TRBJ2-3, with TRBD2 matching 12 bases. The germline V gene has CDR1 MGHDK and CDR2 SYGVNS. V dropped 4 bases and J dropped 1; count of bases not matched to a gene: 6. The CDR3 contains 17 residues. Variable domain in full (rest from reference TRBV25-1 and TRBJ2-3): EADIYQTPRYLVIGTGKKITLECSQTMGHDKMYWYQQDPGMELHLIHYSYGVNSTEKGDLSSESTVSRIRTEHFPLTLESARPSHTSQYLCASSVPSGGARTDTQYFGPGTRLTVL.

This clonotype was detected many times. The chain is built from TRBV7-2 and TRBJ1-1, with D possibly matching TRBD1 (5 bases). V gave up 6 bases and J gave up 5 bases, with 16 bases separating them. Germline lookup yields CDR1 SGHTA and CDR2 FQGNSA. CDR3 length: 14 amino acids. The CDR3 reads CASSFQGKGTEAFF. Written as DNA, the CDR3 is TGTGCCAGCAGTTTTCAGGGCAAGGGGACTGAAGCTTTCTTT.

This clonotype was counted only a few times. J is TRBJ2-5 and V is TRBV20-1; 7 bases match TRBD2. The CDR3 length is 14 residues. J lost 0 bases, V lost 1 base, and 2 bases had no gene match. Per the germline V gene, CDR1 is DFQATT and CDR2 is SNEGSKA (reference sequence). The CDR3 here is CSARVGTNQETQYF. CDR3 nucleotides: TGCAGTGCTAGAGTTGGGACTAACCAAGAGACCCAGTACTTC.

The V and J genes are TRBV7-2 and TRBJ2-3; 12 bases are a match to TRBD2. The V and J ends lost 5 bases and 1 base, in that order; junction bases with no gene match: 4. The CDR3 length is 16 residues. The germline gives CDR1 SGHTA, CDR2 FQGNSA. The CDR3 DNA reads TGTGCCAGCAGCATTAGACTAGCGGGGGGCACAGATACGCAGTATTTT. Protein product: CASSIRLAGGTDTQYF.

This clonotype was seen many times. This chain uses TRBV6-5 with TRBJ1-6; D is unclear. The germline CDR1 and CDR2 sequences are MNHEY and SVGAGI. Trimming took off 7 bases at V and 5 bases at J, with 12 bases between the two ends. The length of the CDR3 is 14 residues. CDR3 amino acids: CASMRTRDNSPLHF. The CDR3 DNA is TGTGCCAGCATGAGAACAAGGGATAATTCACCCCTCCACTTT.

The table lists this clonotype with a few counts. The chain recombines TRBV9 with TRBJ1-3; 8 nucleotides align to TRBD1. CDR3 length: 17 amino acids. CDR1 is SGDLS, CDR2 YYNGEE, per germline. The trim removed 4 bases at V and 0 bases at J, leaving 9 bases unmatched. The CDR3 DNA sequence: TGTGCCAGCAGCCCAGGGGGCAGCCAAAGCTCTGGAAACACCATATATTTT. Translated: CASSPGGSQSSGNTIYF.

The V gene is TRBV20-1, the J gene TRBJ2-4, with TRBD2 matching 8 bases. The germline gives CDR1 DFQATT, CDR2 SNEGSKA (reference sequence). Trimming removed 5 bases from V and 3 bases from J; junction bases left unmatched: 9. CDR3 length equals 15 residues. The CDR3 sequence is CSAGEGGGSKNIQYF. CDR3 coding DNA: TGCAGTGCTGGCGAGGGCGGGGGGAGCAAAAACATTCAGTACTTC.

The chain employs TRBV20-1 and TRBJ2-7, with a possible D match to TRBD1 (6 bases). V was shortened by 2 bases and J by 1 base, with 9 bases between the two germline ends. Germline assignment: CDR1 DFQATT and CDR2 SNEGSKA (reference sequence). The CDR3 spans 13 residues. The CDR3 loop reads CSARRGSSYEQYV. As DNA, the CDR3 is TGCAGTGCTAGAAGGGGGTCTTCCTACGAGCAGTACGTC.